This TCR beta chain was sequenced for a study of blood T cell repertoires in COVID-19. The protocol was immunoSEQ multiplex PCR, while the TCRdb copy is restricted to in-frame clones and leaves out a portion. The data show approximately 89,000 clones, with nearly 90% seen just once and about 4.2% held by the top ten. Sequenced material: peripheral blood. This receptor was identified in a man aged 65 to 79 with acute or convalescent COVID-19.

CDR3 sequence (DNA): TGTGCCAGTAGTTGGAAGACAGGGGGCGTTGAAAAACTGTTTTTT. Amino acid sequence: CASSWKTGGVEKLFF. This sequence joins TRBV19 and TRBJ1-4; 10 bases fit TRBD1. The germline V gene encodes CDR1 LNHDA and CDR2 SQIVND (reference sequence). This CDR3 is built from 15 residues. V lost 5 bases, J lost 7 bases, and 7 bases stayed unmatched.